The TCR beta chain described here comes from a study of T cells after somatic rescue of genetic block. CDR3 length equals 15 residues. Germline V gene sequence: CDR1 KGHSH, CDR2 LQKENI. J gave up 1 base and V 3 bases, and 5 bases lay outside the gene matches. Method: immunoSEQ multiplex PCR; TCRdb's copy keeps in-frame clones and lacks some. Here the sample spans about 67,000 clones, just over 90% being singletons. The sequence was obtained from a man aged 35 to 55. The chain has TRBV18 and TRBJ2-7, with 8 bases aligning to TRBD1. The sequenced sample consisted of peripheral blood mononuclear cells (PBMCs). The CDR3: CASSPATGVSYEQYF. Here the CDR3 DNA reads TGTGCCAGCTCACCGGCGACAGGGGTATCCTACGAGCAGTACTTC. The variable domain in full, completed from reference TRBV18 and TRBJ2-7, reads NAGVMQNPRHLVRRRGQEARLRCSPMKGHSHVYWYRQLPEEGLKFMVYLQKENIIDESGMPKERFSAEFPKEGPSILRIQQVVRGDSAAYFCASSPATGVSYEQYFGPGTRLTVT.